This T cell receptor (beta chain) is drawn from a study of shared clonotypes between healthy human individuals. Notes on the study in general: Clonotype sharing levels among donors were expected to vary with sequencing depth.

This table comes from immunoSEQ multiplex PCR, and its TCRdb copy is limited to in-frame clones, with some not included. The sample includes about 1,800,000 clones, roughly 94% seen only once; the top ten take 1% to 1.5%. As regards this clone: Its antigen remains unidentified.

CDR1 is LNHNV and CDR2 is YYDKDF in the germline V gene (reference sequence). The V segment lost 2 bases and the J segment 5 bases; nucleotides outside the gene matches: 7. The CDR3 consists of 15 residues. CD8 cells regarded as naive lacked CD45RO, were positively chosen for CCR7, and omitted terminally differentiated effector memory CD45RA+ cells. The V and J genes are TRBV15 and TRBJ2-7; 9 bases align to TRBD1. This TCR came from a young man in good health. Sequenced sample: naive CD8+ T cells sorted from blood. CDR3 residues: CATSRLGTGPDEQYF. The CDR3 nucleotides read TGTGCCACCAGCAGACTCGGGACAGGGCCTGACGAGCAGTACTTC. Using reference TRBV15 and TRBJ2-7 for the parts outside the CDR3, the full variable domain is DAMVIQNPRYQVTQFGKPVTLSCSQTLNHNVMYWYQQKSSQAPKLLFHYYDKDFNNEADTPDNFQSRRPNTSFCFLDIRSPGLGDTAMYLCATSRLGTGPDEQYFGPGTRLTVT.